Reported below is one T cell receptor beta chain. Its target is not known. This sample was included in a study of cytomegalovirus exposure and HLA in healthy donors. Study-wide results and limits: In a later analysis, V- and J-gene trimming of beta chains associated with a DCLRE1C missense variant, replicated independently.

The PCR made use of 60 Vbeta and 13 Jbeta primers. The assay was immunoSEQ multiplex PCR, and TCRdb's table has in-frame clones only and misses some. This sample yields about 140,000 clones, of which about three fifths are seen a single time; approximately 1.7% belongs to the top ten. These donors counted as nominally healthy when sampled, but unrecorded immune exposures were likely. The sequence derives from a male donor in good health and CMV-seronegative. The sequenced sample consisted of PBMCs.

Here the CDR3 reads CASSLSIPGRGNEQFF. The CDR3 DNA reads as TGCGCCAGCAGCTTGAGTATCCCAGGGCGGGGCAATGAGCAGTTCTTC. The V and J genes are TRBV5-1 and TRBJ2-1; TRBD2 might be the D (6 bases). CDR1 is SGHRS and CDR2 is YFSETQ in the germline V gene. The CDR3 length is 16 residues. Trimming left V 1 base short and J 6 bases short, with 17 bases between. Looking up the rest from reference TRBV5-1 and TRBJ2-1 gives the full variable domain: KAGVTQTPRYLIKTRGQQVTLSCSPISGHRSVSWYQQTPGQGLQFLFEYFSETQRNKGNFPGRFSGRQFSNSRSEMNVSTLELGDSALYLCASSLSIPGRGNEQFFGPGTRLTVL.